The clone carrying this T cell receptor (beta chain) was recorded a few times. The antigen remains undetermined. TCRB CDR3 was amplified from 2 ug genomic DNA or less. The PCR used 60 V beta and 13 J beta primers. Sequencing was performed with immunoSEQ multiplex PCR; in TCRdb, only in-frame clones are kept and a portion is missing. The data show fewer than 85,000 clones, with about 76% seen just once and 7.9% held by the top ten. The data derive from a study of glioma-infiltrating T cells after dendritic cell vaccination. On the study more broadly: Dendritic cells derived from monocytes and pulsed with autologous tumor lysate formed the vaccine.

Findings and caveats of the study: TCR clonality showed no direct relationship with survival.

Germline CDR1 and CDR2: SGHTA and FQGNSA. The CDR3 spans 15 residues. The junction had 4 bases not matched to a gene; V was cut back by 4 bases and J by 0 bases. Sequenced material: blood, taken before dendritic cell vaccination. The chain recombines TRBV7-2 with TRBJ1-2; 8 bases map to TRBD1. This TCR was sampled from a human donor with glioblastoma. Written as DNA, the CDR3 is TGTGCCAGCAGCTCCAGGACAGGGTCTAACTATGGCTACACCTTC. It yields the protein CASSSRTGSNYGYTF.